What follows are 31 T cell receptor beta chains derived from one specimen sequenced in a study of shared clonotypes between healthy human individuals. Assay used: immunoSEQ multiplex PCR; TCRdb lists only in-frame clones, some missing. The table shows some 1 million clones, with roughly 75% occurring only once. The sample comprised memory CD4+ T cells sorted from blood. Subset in this sample: CD45RA-negative fraction. These receptors were collected from a young man in good health.

In the case of this clone: Different DNA sequences within this sample yield the same CDR3. The rearrangement links TRBV5-1 to TRBJ2-7, with D unresolved. Germline CDR1 reads SGHRS; CDR2 reads YFSETQ. With 4 bases removed from V and 0 bases from J, the gap between germline ends came to 8 bases. This CDR3 is built from 13 residues. The CDR3 coding sequence is TGCGCCAGCAGCCTCGAGAGCTCCTACGAGCAGTACTTC. Amino acid sequence: CASSLESSYEQYF.

The chain uses TRBV14 and TRBJ2-1, with 7 bases aligning to TRBD1. The CDR3 sequence is 15 residues long. Trimming at V came to 5 bases and at J to 9 bases, leaving 13 bases not matched to a gene. CDR1 SGHDN and CDR2 FVKESK come from the germline V gene. CDR3 loop: CASSGDMTGSGEQFF. The DNA of the CDR3 is TGTGCCAGCAGCGGCGATATGACAGGGTCTGGTGAGCAGTTCTTC.

The rearrangement joins TRBV2 to TRBJ1-5; D call uncertain. Germline lookup yields CDR1 SNHLY and CDR2 FYNNEI. Trimming pared 5 bases from V and 6 bases from J, leaving 17 bases between. The CDR3 contains 15 residues. CDR3 amino acids: CASSLGGPSGQPQHF. CDR3 nucleotide sequence: TGTGCCAGCAGTTTAGGCGGGCCTTCCGGTCAGCCCCAGCATTTT.

The chain recombines TRBV5-1 with TRBJ2-3; 9 nucleotides align to TRBD1. From germline, CDR1 is SGHRS and CDR2 YFSETQ. This CDR3 is built from 15 residues. Trimming removed 2 bases from V and 5 bases from J; junction bases left unmatched: 6. CDR3 in amino acids: CASSLGDRAGDTQYF. DNA for the CDR3: TGCGCCAGCAGCTTAGGGGACAGGGCAGGAGATACGCAGTATTTT.

A remark on this clone: The same CDR3 can be traced to other DNA sequences in this sample. The chain employs TRBV5-1 and TRBJ1-1; 10 bases are shared with TRBD1. The CDR3 length is 14 residues. The germline CDR1 and CDR2 sequences are SGHRS and YFSETQ. V shed 4 bases, J shed 4 bases, and the junction held 4 bases outside the gene matches. The CDR3 sequence is CASSLRTGGTEAFF. As DNA, the CDR3 is TGCGCCAGCAGCCTGAGGACAGGGGGCACTGAAGCTTTCTTT.

The CDR3 coding sequence is TGTGCCAGCAGCCTTTTAACAGGGACTGGGGCCAACGTCCTGACTTTC. As protein: CASSLLTGTGANVLTF. The chain couples TRBV27 to TRBJ2-6; D is possibly TRBD1 (6 bases). The CDR3 loop spans 16 amino acids. V was clipped by 6 bases and J by 2 bases, with 14 bases between them. Germline CDR1 and CDR2: MNHEY and SMNVEV (reference sequence). The whole variable domain, filled in from reference TRBV27 and TRBJ2-6, reads EAQVTQNPRYLITVTGKKLTVTCSQNMNHEYMSWYRQDPGLGLRQIYYSMNVEVTDKGDVPEGYKVSRKEKRNFPLILESPSPNQTSLYFCASSLLTGTGANVLTFGAGSRLTVL.

This clone was observed a few times. This chain joins TRBV4-1 and TRBJ1-1; no reliable D call. Between the trimmed V and J ends, which lost 5 bases and 4 bases, there was a span of 14 bases. Per germline, CDR1 MGHRA and CDR2 YSYEKL. The CDR3 loop spans 14 amino acids. The CDR3 reads CASSAGWMVTEAFF. The CDR3 region has the DNA TGCGCCAGCAGCGCGGGCTGGATGGTCACTGAAGCTTTCTTT.

The chain links TRBV7-9 to TRBJ2-5; 12 nucleotides line up with TRBD1. V gave up 5 bases and J gave up 3 bases; unmatched junction bases: 13. There are 18 residues in the CDR3. In germline, CDR1 is SEHNR, CDR2 FQNEAQ (reference sequence). Here the CDR3 reads CASSRGTGGVEGEETQYF. The CDR3 DNA reads TGTGCCAGCAGCCGAGGGACAGGGGGCGTGGAAGGGGAAGAGACCCAGTACTTC.

This clone has only a few counts. For the CDR3, the DNA is TGTGCCAGTAGTATAGGGGCAGGGTACTACAATGAGCAGTTCTTC. It translates to CASSIGAGYYNEQFF. This chain joins TRBV19 and TRBJ2-1, with TRBD1 as a possible D gene (5 bases). V was shortened by 1 base and J by 3 bases, with 10 bases between the two germline ends. CDR1 is LNHDA and CDR2 is SQIVND in the germline V gene (reference sequence). CDR3 length equals 15 residues.

The CDR3 is CASSYRPVSTDTQYF. The CDR3 region has the DNA TGTGCCAGCAGTTACAGACCCGTAAGCACAGATACGCAGTATTTT. The V and J genes are TRBV27 and TRBJ2-3; D not resolved. Germline CDR1 reads MNHEY; CDR2 reads SMNVEV (reference sequence). V dropped 4 bases and J dropped 0 bases, with 11 bases sitting between them. The CDR3 is made up of 15 amino acids.

With regard to this clone: Distinct nucleotide sequences in the sample also encode this CDR3. The chain recombines TRBV6-1 with TRBJ2-7, with TRBD2 as a possible D gene (5 bases). This CDR3 comprises 11 residues. The germline V and J ends were trimmed by 8 bases and 4 bases, with 9 bases remaining between them. CDR1 MNHNS and CDR2 SASEGT come from the germline V gene. The CDR3 here is CASSGGYEQYF. For the CDR3, the DNA is TGTGCCAGCTCAGGCGGGTACGAGCAGTACTTC.

The rearrangement joins TRBV7-2 to TRBJ1-2; D may be TRBD1 (6 bases). The CDR3 loop spans 15 amino acids. V lost 7 bases and J lost 4, with 19 bases in between. Germline V gene data show CDR1 as SGHTA and CDR2 as FQGNSA. Written as DNA, the CDR3 is TGTGCCAGCACCCAAGCGGGCAGGGGCAGCTATGGCTACACCTTC. Translated, it gives CASTQAGRGSYGYTF.

The rearrangement uses TRBV7-3 and TRBJ1-1; perhaps TRBD1 as D (5 bases). V lost 6 bases and J lost 0, with 14 bases in between. Germline loops: CDR1 SGHTA, CDR2 FQGTGA. The CDR3 has 15 residues. The CDR3 protein is CASRQDSNMNTEAFF. CDR3 in DNA: TGTGCCAGCAGACAAGACAGTAACATGAACACTGAAGCTTTCTTT.

V and J are TRBV19 and TRBJ2-5, with D possibly matching TRBD2 (5 bases). The CDR3 contains 12 residues. Trimming removed 5 bases at V and 5 bases at J, with 9 bases between. Germline V lookup: CDR1 LNHDA, CDR2 SQIVND (reference sequence). CDR3 coding DNA: TGTGCCAGTAGTTACCCGGGGGAGACCCAGTACTTC. Translation gives CASSYPGETQYF.

The rearrangement uses TRBV10-1 and TRBJ2-5; TRBD2 agrees at 8 bases. From germline, CDR1 is WNHNN and CDR2 SYGVQD (reference sequence). CDR3 length: 14 residues. Trimming took 5 bases from V and 1 from J; bases not matched to a gene: 3. As DNA, the CDR3 is TGCGCCAGCAGTTTAGCGGGGCCCCAAGAGACCCAGTACTTC. Amino acids: CASSLAGPQETQYF.

This clone has only a few counts. The DNA of the CDR3 is TGTGCCAGCAGTTATGCGGTAACTGAAGCTTTCTTT. This gives the protein CASSYAVTEAFF. The chain combines TRBV6-5 with TRBJ1-1; no definite D call. CDR1 and CDR2 (germline): MNHEY, SVGAGI. V was cut by 3 bases and J by 5 bases, with 7 bases left in between. CDR3 size: 12 residues.

This sequence joins TRBV5-1 and TRBJ2-5, with D uncertain. V lost 1 base and J lost 4, with 5 bases in between. The CDR3 is 12 residues long. Germline CDR1 reads SGHRS; CDR2 reads YFSETQ. CDR3 residues: CASSLQAETQYF. In DNA, the CDR3 is TGCGCCAGCAGCTTGCAGGCAGAGACCCAGTACTTC.

This sequence joins TRBV28 and TRBJ1-1; the D is unclear. CDR3 size: 15 residues. V was cut by 4 bases and J by 1 base, with 13 bases left in between. Looked up from germline, CDR1 is MDHEN and CDR2 is SYDVKM. The CDR3 loop reads CASSSPDNWNTEAFF. CDR3 DNA: TGTGCCAGCAGTTCTCCCGACAATTGGAACACTGAAGCTTTCTTT.

The genes are TRBV9 and TRBJ2-3; 13 bases align to TRBD2. V dropped 0 bases and J dropped 4; count of bases not matched to a gene: 2. Germline CDR1 is SGDLS and CDR2 is YYNGEE. This CDR3 region has 16 residues. CDR3 in DNA: TGTGCCAGCAGCGTAGGGACTAGCGGGGGCGCAGATACGCAGTATTTT. Translating it yields CASSVGTSGGADTQYF.

CDR3 sequence reads: CASSPRGTLITGELFF. CDR3 coding DNA: TGTGCCAGTAGTCCAAGGGGGACACTAATCACCGGGGAGCTGTTTTTT. J is TRBJ2-2 and V is TRBV19; possible D gene TRBD1, 6 bases. The germline V gene has CDR1 LNHDA and CDR2 SQIVND (reference sequence). CDR3 length equals 16 residues. Trimming took 5 bases from V and 4 from J, leaving 17 bases between them. The full variable domain, with the rest looked up from reference TRBV19 and TRBJ2-2, is DGGITQSPKYLFRKEGQNVTLSCEQNLNHDAMYWYRQDPGQGLRLIYYSQIVNDFQKGDIAEGYSVSREKKESFPLTVTSAQKNPTAFYLCASSPRGTLITGELFFGEGSRLTVL.

The gene calls are TRBV5-1 and TRBJ2-7; 7 bases are shared with TRBD1. The V gene end was trimmed by 5 bases and the J gene end by 6 bases; junction bases not matched to a gene: 11. Germline V CDR1 and CDR2: SGHRS, YFSETQ. CDR3 length: 14 amino acids. CDR3 nucleotide sequence: TGCGCCAGCAGTCCCGAGAGGGGGCTGGTCGAGCAGTACTTC. It is translated as CASSPERGLVEQYF.

In the case of this clone: The sample contains more than one DNA sequence encoding this CDR3. The rearrangement links TRBV7-9 to TRBJ1-5; D gene uncertain. The CDR3 contains 13 residues. The V end was cut by 1 base, the J end by 2 bases, with 3 bases between. Germline CDR1 is SEHNR and CDR2 is FQNEAQ (reference sequence). Here the CDR3 DNA reads TGTGCCAGCAGCTTAGTTGGCAATCAGCCCCAGCATTTT. This codes for CASSLVGNQPQHF.

This chain links TRBV4-3 with TRBJ1-4, with unresolved D. This CDR3 has 16 amino acids. V was shortened by 3 bases and J by 4 bases, with 15 bases between the two germline ends. The germline CDR1 and CDR2 sequences are LGHNA and YSLEER. CDR3: CASSHEPGVDNEKLFF. DNA of the CDR3: TGCGCCAGCAGCCACGAGCCCGGGGTCGATAATGAAAAACTGTTTTTT.

This clone was picked up one time. CDR3 nucleotide sequence: TGTGCCTGGAGTACGGGACAGGGGTACCAAGAGACCCAGTACTTC. Encoded protein: CAWSTGQGYQETQYF. The V gene is TRBV30, the J gene TRBJ2-5, with 10 bases matching TRBD1. Germline CDR1 is GTSNPN and CDR2 is SVGIG (reference sequence). V trimming: 2 bases; J trimming: 0 bases; junction bases outside the gene matches: 3. The CDR3 has 15 amino acids.

This sequence joins TRBV25-1 and TRBJ2-3; D is undetermined. CDR1 is MGHDK and CDR2 is SYGVNS in the germline V gene. CDR3 length: 13 residues. V lost 2 bases, J lost 2 bases, and 5 bases lay in between. The CDR3, as DNA: TGTGCCAGCAGTGAACGGGTCACAGATACGCAGTATTTT. Protein product: CASSERVTDTQYF.

The genes are TRBV6-9 and TRBJ2-7; 8 bases map to TRBD1. There are 16 residues in the CDR3. CDR1 and CDR2 (germline): MNHGY, SVAAGI. J gave up 5 bases and V 5 bases, and 14 bases lay outside the gene matches. The CDR3 coding sequence is TGTGCCAGCAGTGCACCAGGGGAGGACAGGGACAACGAGCAGTACTTC. Residues: CASSAPGEDRDNEQYF.

V usage is TRBV2 and J usage is TRBJ1-5, with D hard to call. V shed 3 bases and J shed 1 base, with 7 bases lying between them. The CDR3 extends over 14 amino acids. Germline loops: CDR1 SNHLY, CDR2 FYNNEI. CDR3 DNA: TGTGCCAGCAGTGAGAATCAGAGCAATCAGCCCCAGCATTTT. Its protein is CASSENQSNQPQHF. Based on the CDR3 plus reference TRBV2 and TRBJ1-5, the full variable domain is EPEVTQTPSHQVTQMGQEVILRCVPISNHLYFYWYRQILGQKVEFLVSFYNNEISEKSEIFDDQFSVERPDGSNFTLKIRSTKLEDSAMYFCASSENQSNQPQHFGDGTRLSIL.

A few counts support this clone. The chain uses TRBV19 and TRBJ2-3; unclear D gene. Germline loops: CDR1 LNHDA, CDR2 SQIVND (reference sequence). The CDR3 contains 14 residues. Trimming left V 5 bases short and J 4 bases short, with 13 bases between. The CDR3 nucleotides are TGTGCCAGTAGTCGGGTAGCCCGGGCAGATACGCAGTATTTT. Protein product: CASSRVARADTQYF. Together with reference TRBV19 and TRBJ2-3, the CDR3 gives the full variable domain: DGGITQSPKYLFRKEGQNVTLSCEQNLNHDAMYWYRQDPGQGLRLIYYSQIVNDFQKGDIAEGYSVSREKKESFPLTVTSAQKNPTAFYLCASSRVARADTQYFGPGTRLTVL.

The chain has TRBV29-1 and TRBJ2-7, with TRBD1 matching 7 bases. Per germline, CDR1 SQVTM and CDR2 ANQGSEA. With V trimmed by 4 bases and J by 3 bases, 9 bases remained unmatched. The CDR3 sequence is 14 residues long. The CDR3 region has the DNA TGCAGCGTTGGAGTTGAGGGGGCAAGCTACGAGCAGTACTTC. Translated: CSVGVEGASYEQYF.

The rearrangement joins TRBV2 to TRBJ1-1, with D perhaps matching TRBD1 (6 bases). V was shortened by 6 bases and J by 1 base, with 15 bases between the two germline ends. CDR1 and CDR2 from the germline V gene are SNHLY and FYNNEI. The length of the CDR3 is 15 residues. The CDR3 DNA reads as TGTGCCAGCAGGGGAGTTGGACAGCCGAACACTGAAGCTTTCTTT. Encoded protein: CASRGVGQPNTEAFF.

The chain has TRBV25-1 and TRBJ1-6, with 7 bases aligning to TRBD1. CDR1 MGHDK and CDR2 SYGVNS come from the germline V gene. CDR3 size: 12 residues. With 8 bases clipped from V and 7 bases from J, the junction kept 2 bases outside the gene matches. Written as DNA, the CDR3 is TGTGCCAGCGGGACAGAGAATTCACCCCTCCACTTT. It encodes CASGTENSPLHF.